Shown below are 18 T cell receptor beta chains from a single sample sequenced in a study of blood T cell repertoires in COVID-19. Profiling relied on immunoSEQ multiplex PCR, and the TCRdb table lists in-frame clones only, not all of them. The sample yields roughly 50,000 clones, more than 90% seen once. Sample: peripheral blood. These receptors were taken from a man between 45 and 60 years old with acute or convalescent COVID-19.

V usage is TRBV7-9 and J usage is TRBJ1-1, with a possible D match to TRBD1 (6 bases). V lost 3 bases, J lost 4 bases, and 12 bases lay in between. The CDR3 extends over 14 amino acids. CDR1 and CDR2 (germline): SEHNR, FQNEAQ (reference sequence). CDR3 residues: CASSFWTEGTEAFF. CDR3 nucleotide sequence: TGTGCCAGCAGCTTTTGGACAGAAGGCACTGAAGCTTTCTTT.

The gene calls are TRBV5-1 and TRBJ1-6, with D unresolved. This CDR3 spans 13 amino acids. V was clipped by 0 bases and J by 12 bases, with 10 bases between them. Germline loops: CDR1 SGHRS, CDR2 YFSETQ. CDR3 DNA: TGCGCCAGCAGCTTGGAGGCAGGTCAACCCCTCCACTTT. As protein: CASSLEAGQPLHF.

This chain joins TRBV30 and TRBJ2-3, with 10 bases that match TRBD2. Trimming took 0 bases from V and 4 from J; bases not matched to a gene: 4. This CDR3 has 15 amino acids. Looked up from germline, CDR1 is GTSNPN and CDR2 is SVGIG (reference sequence). Here the CDR3 reads CAWSVLAGIPDTQYF. The DNA for the CDR3 is TGTGCCTGGAGTGTACTAGCGGGAATTCCAGATACGCAGTATTTT.

The gene calls are TRBV3-1 (or the pseudogene TRBV3-2) and TRBJ2-1; 10 bases line up with TRBD2. The CDR3 contains 16 residues. The V segment lost 5 bases and the J segment 4 bases; nucleotides outside the gene matches: 8. CDR1 LGHDT and CDR2 YNNKEL come from the germline V gene (reference sequence). CDR3 in DNA: TGTGCCAGCAGCGACTCTCCTAGCGGGAGTTACAATGAGCAGTTCTTC. Translation: CASSDSPSGSYNEQFF.

The gene calls are TRBV5-1 and TRBJ2-2; a weak D match, TRBD2 (6 bases). The V and J ends lost 3 bases and 9 bases respectively, with 18 bases between them. This CDR3 has 15 residues. The germline V gene encodes CDR1 SGHRS and CDR2 YFSETQ. The CDR3 nucleotides read TGCGCCAGCAGCTCCTACGATCGGGGGATCCGGGAGCTGTTTTTT. This encodes CASSSYDRGIRELFF.

The chain recombines TRBV4-1 with TRBJ2-7; no clear D. V lost 4 bases to trimming and J lost 0 bases, with 19 bases between them. In germline, CDR1 is MGHRA, CDR2 YSYEKL. The CDR3 totals 17 residues. This CDR3 is CASSPTLLAESSYEQYF. The DNA of the CDR3 is TGCGCCAGCAGCCCTACCTTGTTGGCGGAGAGCTCCTACGAGCAGTACTTC.

This chain's CDR3 is CASSSDRGSYNSPLHF. In DNA, the CDR3 is TGTGCCAGCAGTTCGGACAGGGGTTCCTATAATTCACCCCTCCACTTT. The chain carries TRBV6-5 and TRBJ1-6; 9 positions match TRBD1. Germline V gene sequence: CDR1 MNHEY, CDR2 SVGAGI. The CDR3 spans 16 residues. The J segment lost 1 base and the V segment lost 4 bases, leaving 2 bases of the junction unmatched.

This chain connects TRBV5-1 to TRBJ2-5; no definite D call. From germline, CDR1 is SGHRS and CDR2 YFSETQ. The V end was cut by 4 bases, the J end by 4 bases, with 11 bases between. The CDR3 extends over 13 amino acids. CDR3 sequence (DNA): TGCGCCAGCAGCCCCAGTGATGGAGAGACCCAGTACTTC. Amino acid sequence: CASSPSDGETQYF.

The genes are TRBV24-1 and TRBJ1-2; 7 bases are a match to TRBD1. The V gene's germline CDR1 is KGHDR and CDR2 SFDVKD. The V segment lost 6 bases and the J segment 2 bases; nucleotides outside the gene matches: 2. This CDR3 spans 13 amino acids. The CDR3 loop reads CATSPGQNYGYTF. The CDR3 DNA reads TGTGCCACCAGTCCGGGACAGAACTATGGCTACACCTTC.

This chain links TRBV3-1 (or the pseudogene TRBV3-2) with TRBJ2-7; weak D call: TRBD2 (6 bases). Germline V CDR1 and CDR2: LGHDT, YNNKEL (reference sequence). The CDR3 runs 16 residues. V gave up 4 bases and J gave up 2 bases, with 18 bases separating them. CDR3 nucleotide sequence: TGTGCCAGCAGCCGATATACCGGGACTGCCGCCTACGAGCAGTACTTC. Its translation is CASSRYTGTAAYEQYF.

The rearrangement joins TRBV15 to TRBJ2-7; D perhaps matches TRBD1 (6 bases). Between the trimmed V and J ends, which lost 0 bases and 5 bases, there was a span of 11 bases. The length of the CDR3 is 14 residues. Germline V gene data show CDR1 as LNHNV and CDR2 as YYDKDF (reference sequence). The CDR3 DNA follows: TGTGCCACCAGCAGAGAGCAGGGGTTCGACGAGCAGTACTTC. Translating it yields CATSREQGFDEQYF.

V is TRBV5-6 and J is TRBJ1-2; D perhaps matches TRBD1 (6 bases). The germline CDR1 and CDR2 sequences are SGHDT and YYEEEE. The CDR3 is 14 residues long. V was shortened by 0 bases and J by 5 bases, with 11 bases between the two germline ends. CDR3 loop: CASSLAGDNYGYTF. In nucleotides, the CDR3 is TGTGCCAGCAGCTTGGCCGGGGACAATTATGGCTACACCTTC.

The J gene is TRBJ1-5, the V gene TRBV2; 8 nucleotides align to TRBD1. The CDR3 totals 14 residues. Losses at the gene ends were 4 bases for V and 6 bases for J; bases not matched to a gene: 5. Germline-derived CDR1 and CDR2 are SNHLY and FYNNEI. CDR3 residues: CASSVQGGRQPQHF. For the CDR3, the DNA is TGTGCCAGCAGTGTACAGGGGGGACGTCAGCCCCAGCATTTT.

Concerning this clone: This specimen includes other DNA sequences encoding the same CDR3. V is TRBV5-1 and J is TRBJ2-7; TRBD1 aligns across 8 bases. Germline values: CDR1 SGHRS, CDR2 YFSETQ. With V trimmed by 1 base and J by 4 bases, 4 bases remained unmatched. The CDR3 is 14 amino acids. CDR3 in amino acids: CASSLQGAGYEQYF. In DNA form, the CDR3 reads TGCGCCAGCAGCTTGCAGGGGGCAGGGTACGAGCAGTACTTC.

CDR3 sequence: CASSDSPLDEQYF. The CDR3, as DNA: TGTGCCAGCAGTGACTCCCCTCTAGACGAGCAGTACTTC. The rearrangement links TRBV6-4 to TRBJ2-7; no clear D gene. CDR3 length equals 13 residues. CDR1 MRHNA and CDR2 SNTAGT come from the germline V gene. Trimming took 0 bases from V and 5 from J, leaving 8 bases between them.

The chain combines TRBV29-1 with TRBJ2-7; possible D gene TRBD2, 5 bases. V was pared by 4 bases and J by 6 bases, with 16 bases between. CDR1 and CDR2 from the germline V gene are SQVTM and ANQGSEA. The length of the CDR3 is 13 residues. As DNA, the CDR3 is TGCAGCGTTGGTTTTGAGGGCTCCCCCGAGCAGTACTTC. It specifies CSVGFEGSPEQYF.

This chain links TRBV6-5 with TRBJ2-7; D is perhaps TRBD2 (6 bases). The germline V gene encodes CDR1 MNHEY and CDR2 SVGAGI. This CDR3 region has 15 residues. V lost 2 bases and J 2 bases, leaving 13 bases between the germline ends. The CDR3: CASSYKGRRAYEQYF. The CDR3 nucleotides read TGTGCCAGCAGTTACAAGGGCAGGAGGGCCTACGAGCAGTACTTC.

The rearrangement links TRBV6-1 to TRBJ1-5, with a weak D call TRBD1 (5 bases). Germline V gene sequence: CDR1 MNHNS, CDR2 SASEGT. With 0 bases removed from V and 7 bases from J, the gap between germline ends came to 13 bases. CDR3 length: 15 amino acids. In DNA, the CDR3 is TGTGCCAGCAGTGAAGCGAACAGGTCAGGGCAGCCCCAGCATTTT. Its protein is CASSEANRSGQPQHF.